Reported below is one TCR beta chain. Its antigen is still unknown. This sample was included in a study of T cell responses to AZD1222 COVID-19 vaccine. TCRdb keeps only in-frame clones here, not all; method: immunoSEQ multiplex PCR. The repertoire holds roughly 150,000 clones, roughly 90% seen once, with about 1.5% in the top ten. The study's findings and limits: Receipt of two AZD1222 doses was followed by a rise in Spike-specific TCR breadth and depth. Baseline seropositivity occurred in only a handful of AZD1222 recipients. Spike-wide vaccine-associated CD4 TCRs dominated at 160-218 and 743-854.

The CDR3 consists of 14 residues. The germline V gene has CDR1 GTSNPN and CDR2 SVGIG (reference sequence). The ends lost 3 bases at V and 5 bases at J; junction bases unmatched: 6. The specimen was peripheral blood, collected 28 days after the second AZD1222 dose. The TCR originated in an adult who received the AZD1222 COVID-19 vaccine. The rearrangement links TRBV30 to TRBJ1-4, with TRBD1 identical over 7 bases. The CDR3 coding sequence is TGTGCCTGGAGATCGGCAGGGGGAAATGAAAAACTGTTTTTT. Translation: CAWRSAGGNEKLFF. The whole variable domain, remainder taken from reference TRBV30 and TRBJ1-4, is SQTIHQWPATLVQPVGSPLSLECTVEGTSNPNLYWYRQAAGRGLQLLFYSVGIGQISSEVPQNLSASRPQDRQFILSSKKLLLSDSGFYLCAWRSAGGNEKLFFGSGTQLSVL.